This T cell receptor (beta chain) was recorded in a study of control samples from healthy donors and cancer patients. V was cut by 1 base and J by 0 bases, with 7 bases left in between. This CDR3 spans 14 amino acids. CDR1 is GTSNPN and CDR2 is SVGIG in the germline V gene (reference sequence). Measured with immunoSEQ multiplex PCR; TCRdb has only the in-frame clones, and not every one. Here the sample spans 100,000 to 150,000 clones, roughly 92% being singletons. The chain has TRBV30 and TRBJ1-3; D is undetermined. The receptor was isolated from a man at least 80 years old with head and neck cancer. Sequencing input: PBMCs. The CDR3 DNA reads as TGTGCCTGGAGTGGGCAGTACTCTGGAAACACCATATATTTT. It is translated as CAWSGQYSGNTIYF.